The rows below give T cell receptor beta chains drawn from one sample of a study of human T cells and chemical hapten exposure. TCRdb re-called the RACE reads through MiXCR, storing one row per CDR3 protein. The sample has some 250,000 distinct CDR3 sequences, approximately 8% seen once. The sample consisted of whole blood, taken in connection with sensitization to the hapten diphenylcyclopropenone (DPC). These receptors were taken from a man in his late teens or twenties with alopecia areata. Some clones in this sample may be carry-over from other donors' samples. Each CDR3 is given with its conserved first and last residue. Each record gives: D gene, J gene, V gene, CDR3 protein. D genes are given only for firm matches.

>-|TRBJ1-2|TRBV6-1
CASSAGMGYGYTF
>-|TRBJ1-6|TRBV5-1
CASSLAVLGLNNSPLHF
>TRBD1|TRBJ2-1|TRBV5-1
CASSLGDRVFGDRFF
>TRBD1|TRBJ2-1|TRBV2
CASSGQGGHEQFF
>-|TRBJ2-5|TRBV10-2
CASNPGQAGRETQYF
>TRBD2|TRBJ2-5|TRBV5-4
CASSGLAGGPETQYF
>-|TRBJ2-3|TRBV2
CASSEGVGGTDTQYF
>-|TRBJ2-6|TRBV5-6
CASSLIAAAGANVLTF
>TRBD1|TRBJ2-2|TRBV5-1
CASSPQGTGELFF
>-|TRBJ1-1|TRBV7-2
CASSLVVVNTEAFF
>-|TRBJ2-3|TRBV5-1
CASSPGLQNTDTQYF
>-|TRBJ2-7|TRBV4-2
CASSQDGHGSYEQYF
>TRBD2|TRBJ2-1|TRBV27
CASSPVSGGAGEQFF
>-|TRBJ2-3|TRBV5-5
CASSYYGRSTDTQYF
>-|TRBJ1-2|TRBV12-3/TRBV12-4
CASSLPGRGYGYTF
>-|TRBJ2-2|TRBV4-3
CASSHTHRGTGELFF
>-|TRBJ2-5|TRBV10-3
CAISLGQLQATQYF
>TRBD2|TRBJ2-1|TRBV5-4
CASSLTSGTYNEQFF
>-|TRBJ2-5|TRBV3-1
CASSQEGRLKETQYF
>-|TRBJ1-6|TRBV4-3
CASSQDLRTVASPLHF
>-|TRBJ2-3|TRBV5-1
CASSPALTTDTQYF
>-|TRBJ1-2|TRBV6-6
CASSYFPGPSVNYGYTF
>-|TRBJ2-7|TRBV11-2
CASRQLRSYEQYF
>-|TRBJ2-7|TRBV28
CASLARGGSYEQYF
>-|TRBJ2-1|TRBV7-8
CASSSTSRSYNEQFF
>-|TRBJ1-2|TRBV12-3/TRBV12-4
CASSLGGTVYGYTF
>TRBD1|TRBJ1-1|TRBV20-1
CSARRWTGPIMNTEAFF
>-|TRBJ2-1|TRBV6-4
CASRYLNEQFF
>TRBD1|TRBJ1-5|TRBV6-2/TRBV6-3
CASSSLRRGAQPQHF
>-|TRBJ2-7|TRBV10-1
CASRYEQYF
>TRBD1|TRBJ2-1|TRBV29-1
CSVESGGMGNEQFF
>TRBD1|TRBJ2-7|TRBV19
CASGLTGGAESYEQYF
>-|TRBJ1-4|TRBV2
CASSPTGRVLFF
>-|TRBJ1-2|TRBV29-1
CSVELGDTTSRYTF
>-|TRBJ1-2|TRBV7-8
CASSFLSWGTYGYTF
>-|TRBJ2-1|TRBV7-9
CASSLGMVGSYNEQFF
>-|TRBJ2-6|TRBV28
CASSIAISGANVLTF
>-|TRBJ1-4|TRBV10-3
CAIGGQTNEKLFF
>-|TRBJ2-1|TRBV12-3/TRBV12-4
CASSPPWGALGYNEQFF
>-|TRBJ1-1|TRBV29-1
CSGRDRVATEAFF
>-|TRBJ1-5|TRBV6-2/TRBV6-3
CVSSYSGQTNQPQHF
>-|TRBJ1-5|TRBV4-1
CASSHPAQNQPQHF
>TRBD1|TRBJ2-2|TRBV6-5
CAIQGASGELFF
>-|TRBJ1-1|TRBV12-3/TRBV12-4
CASMFSEAFF
>TRBD1|TRBJ1-2|TRBV12-3/TRBV12-4
CASSLTTGGIVGYTF
>-|TRBJ1-1|TRBV6-2/TRBV6-3
CASIDRSGATEAFF
>-|TRBJ1-1|TRBV7-2
CASSNGRGRRDEAFF
>TRBD1|TRBJ2-1|TRBV20-1
CSARKPGTGVYNEQFF
>-|TRBJ2-7|TRBV9
CASSVEGTPAYEQYF
>TRBD1|TRBJ1-1|TRBV5-1
CASSSEGTDTEAFF
>-|TRBJ2-2|TRBV12-3/TRBV12-4
CASRLAVGLTGELFF
>-|TRBJ1-5|TRBV6-1
CASLNSLSNQPQHF
>-|TRBJ1-4|TRBV10-1
CASSETGSNEKLFF
>TRBD1|TRBJ1-4|TRBV7-6
CASSFGQGAHEKLFF
>-|TRBJ1-2|TRBV6-2/TRBV6-3
CASTQFFYGYTF
>-|TRBJ2-7|TRBV6-2/TRBV6-3
CASIKSASYEQYF
>-|TRBJ2-4|TRBV20-1
CSAGAGEAKNIQYF